The 17 T cell receptor beta chains below were found in one sample sequenced in a study of blood T cell repertoires in COVID-19. Libraries were prepared by immunoSEQ multiplex PCR; TCRdb keeps only in-frame clonotypes and omits some of them. Here the sample spans about 130,000 clones, over 80% being singletons. Sequencing was done on a sample of peripheral blood. All receptors come from a man aged 35-49 years with active or convalescent COVID-19.

This rearrangement joins TRBV28 to TRBJ1-1; TRBD1 agrees at 7 bases. Germline-derived CDR1 and CDR2 are MDHEN and SYDVKM. The CDR3 is 14 residues long. Trimming at V came to 6 bases and at J to 1 base, leaving 5 bases not matched to a gene. CDR3 region: CASRTGARNTEAFF. The CDR3 DNA reads TGTGCCAGCAGAACAGGGGCGAGGAACACTGAAGCTTTCTTT.

The chain combines TRBV9 with TRBJ2-1; TRBD2 aligns across 12 bases. Trimming at V came to 0 bases and at J to 6 bases, leaving 7 bases not matched to a gene. The CDR3 spans 17 residues. Germline CDR1 is SGDLS and CDR2 is YYNGEE. CDR3 coding DNA: TGTGCCAGCAGCGTAGCTCTAGCGGGGGGGCAAGGCAATGAGCAGTTCTTC. As protein: CASSVALAGGQGNEQFF.

The table lists this clone with a count of one. CDR3 sequence (DNA): TGTGCCAGCAGTCCGGAAGCTAGCCGGGGGCAGTTCTTC. Amino acid sequence: CASSPEASRGQFF. J is TRBJ2-1 and V is TRBV12-3 or TRBV12-4; TRBD2 might be the D (5 bases). Trimming removed 5 bases at V and 12 bases at J, with 17 bases between. CDR3 length: 13 residues.

This rearrangement joins TRBV12-5 to TRBJ1-2, with a tentative D call TRBD1 (5 bases). CDR1 and CDR2 (germline): LGHNT, FRNRAP. With 3 bases removed from V and 5 bases from J, the gap between germline ends came to 7 bases. The CDR3 has 12 amino acids. This CDR3 is CASGFGGYGYTF. The CDR3 coding sequence is TGTGCTAGTGGTTTTGGGGGGTATGGCTACACCTTC.

Points on this clone: Additional DNA sequences in this sample encode the identical CDR3. The rearrangement joins TRBV29-1 to TRBJ2-2; maybe TRBD2 (6 bases). CDR1 and CDR2 from the germline V gene are SQVTM and ANQGSEA. The length of the CDR3 is 13 residues. With 7 bases removed from V and 2 bases from J, the gap between germline ends came to 11 bases. CDR3 protein: CSAGTANTGELFF. The CDR3, as DNA: TGCAGCGCGGGGACTGCTAACACCGGGGAGCTGTTTTTT.

This rearrangement joins TRBV6-4 to TRBJ1-6; a possible D gene is TRBD1 (6 bases). The V end was cut by 0 bases, the J end by 9 bases, with 9 bases between. The CDR3 has 14 residues. Germline CDR1 reads MRHNA; CDR2 reads SNTAGT. CDR3 in amino acids: CASSDSNRASPLHF. The DNA for the CDR3 is TGTGCCAGCAGTGACTCGAACAGGGCTTCACCCCTCCACTTT.

The chain combines TRBV4-2 with TRBJ2-3, with a weak D call TRBD2 (6 bases). The CDR3 has 14 amino acids. V lost 1 base, J lost 1 base, and 6 bases lay in between. Germline V CDR1 and CDR2: LGHNA, YNFKEQ. The CDR3 nucleotides read TGTGCCAGCAGCCAAGGGGGGGGCACAGATACGCAGTATTTT. Its translation: CASSQGGGTDTQYF.

The chain links TRBV6-5 to TRBJ2-7; maybe TRBD1 (5 bases). The V and J ends lost 9 bases and 2 bases respectively, with 11 bases between them. The CDR3 loop spans 12 amino acids. The germline V gene has CDR1 MNHEY and CDR2 SVGAGI. CDR3 coding DNA: TGTGCCAGTCCAGGGCCCGCCTACGAGCAGTACTTC. Translated, it gives CASPGPAYEQYF.

There are a few counts of this clone. J is TRBJ2-2 and V is TRBV9; 7 bases map to TRBD1. Trimming removed 4 bases from V and 6 bases from J; junction bases left unmatched: 3. Germline CDR1 reads SGDLS; CDR2 reads YYNGEE. The CDR3 sequence is 13 residues long. The CDR3 loop reads CASSFGTAGELFF. CDR3 DNA: TGTGCCAGCAGCTTCGGGACAGCCGGGGAGCTGTTTTTT. Filled out from reference TRBV9 and TRBJ2-2, the complete variable domain reads DSGVTQTPKHLITATGQRVTLRCSPRSGDLSVYWYQQSLDQGLQFLIQYYNGEERAKGNILERFSAQQFPDLHSELNLSSLELGDSALYFCASSFGTAGELFFGEGSRLTVL.

This clone was seen only once. This chain links TRBV14 with TRBJ1-2, with D uncertain. The V end was cut by 4 bases, the J end by 8 bases, with 20 bases between. The CDR3 loop spans 15 amino acids. Germline CDR1 SGHDN, CDR2 FVKESK. The CDR3 is CASSPVLAGAEGYTF. CDR3 nucleotides: TGTGCCAGCAGCCCGGTCTTGGCAGGAGCGGAAGGCTACACCTTC.

This chain links TRBV24-1 with TRBJ2-1; TRBD2 matches 8 bases. V lost 4 bases and J lost 6; bases outside the gene matches: 7. The CDR3 totals 15 residues. Germline CDR1 is KGHDR and CDR2 is SFDVKD. The CDR3 protein is CATSDTGGPGNEQFF. The CDR3 bases are TGTGCCACCAGTGACACGGGGGGGCCGGGCAATGAGCAGTTCTTC.

The V call is TRBV5-1, the J call TRBJ2-1; 10 bases match TRBD2. Per germline, CDR1 SGHRS and CDR2 YFSETQ. With V trimmed by 2 bases and J by 10 bases, 12 bases remained unmatched. The CDR3 is 16 residues long. DNA of the CDR3: TGCGCCAGCAGCTTCTCTCCGAGCGGGGGGGCGAGGGAGCAGTTCTTC. It yields the protein CASSFSPSGGAREQFF.

The V call is TRBV29-1, the J call TRBJ2-7; 7 nucleotides match TRBD1. V lost 0 bases to trimming and J lost 4 bases; unmatched junction nucleotides: 9. The CDR3 has 15 amino acids. Per the germline V gene, CDR1 is SQVTM and CDR2 is ANQGSEA. This CDR3 is CSVEDSENRGYEQYF. Here the CDR3 DNA reads TGCAGCGTTGAAGATAGCGAAAACAGGGGATACGAGCAGTACTTC.

The gene calls are TRBV19 and TRBJ1-5; D remains unclear. CDR1 is LNHDA, CDR2 SQIVND, per germline (reference sequence). The CDR3 runs 18 residues. V lost 0 bases to trimming and J lost 1 base, with 16 bases between them. In DNA form, the CDR3 reads TGTGCCAGTAGTATAGATCGGGCGGGGTGGATGAGCAATCAGCCCCAGCATTTT. Translated, it gives CASSIDRAGWMSNQPQHF.

Written as DNA, the CDR3 is TGTGCCAGCACCGTCCAGGGATCTGGTTCACCCCTCCACTTT. Its protein product is CASTVQGSGSPLHF. This chain uses TRBV6-5 with TRBJ1-6; a possible D gene is TRBD1 (5 bases). Germline-derived CDR1 and CDR2 are MNHEY and SVGAGI. This CDR3 region has 14 residues. The V gene lost 7 bases and the J gene lost 9 bases, with 16 bases spanning the gap.

The CDR3 protein is CASSIRTSGTDTQYF. The CDR3 nucleotides read TGTGCCAGTAGTATTCGGACTAGCGGTACAGATACGCAGTATTTT. V gene TRBV19 combines with J gene TRBJ2-3; TRBD2 matches 10 bases. The V gene's germline CDR1 is LNHDA and CDR2 SQIVND (reference sequence). V shed 3 bases, J shed 3 bases, and the junction held 3 bases outside the gene matches. The CDR3 is 15 residues long. The whole variable domain, filled in from reference TRBV19 and TRBJ2-3, reads DGGITQSPKYLFRKEGQNVTLSCEQNLNHDAMYWYRQDPGQGLRLIYYSQIVNDFQKGDIAEGYSVSREKKESFPLTVTSAQKNPTAFYLCASSIRTSGTDTQYFGPGTRLTVL.

This chain links TRBV28 with TRBJ2-4; 8 bases match TRBD1. Germline V CDR1 and CDR2: MDHEN, SYDVKM. CDR3 length: 16 residues. Germline trimming cut 5 bases from V and 1 base from J; bases unmatched to any gene: 7. The CDR3 loop is CASSLRGQGAKNIQYF. The CDR3 DNA reads TGTGCCAGCAGTCTCAGGGGGCAGGGGGCCAAAAACATTCAGTACTTC. The entire variable domain, with the rest obtained from reference TRBV28 and TRBJ2-4, is as follows: DVKVTQSSRYLVKRTGEKVFLECVQDMDHENMFWYRQDPGLGLRLIYFSYDVKMKEKGDIPEGYSVSREKKERFSLILESASTNQTSMYLCASSLRGQGAKNIQYFGAGTRLSVL.